This T cell receptor beta chain derives from a study of blood T cell repertoires in COVID-19. On the study more broadly: Donors in the United States, Italy and Spain gave samples during acute or convalescent COVID-19. PBMCs, B-cell-depleted T cells, or T cells provided the cDNA or gDNA that made up the material.

As originally analysed: Amplification with reference gene primers provided the estimates of nucleated cell counts. Generated by immunoSEQ multiplex PCR, the TCRdb table keeps only in-frame clones and is missing some. For V, J and clone size, that table is used; D and trimming come from the DNA. The table records around 72,000 clones, more than 75% of them present only once. The CDR3 sequence is 13 residues long. Trimming cost V 2 bases and J 7 bases; bases outside gene matches: 2. The specimen sequenced was peripheral blood. The rearrangement uses TRBV12-3 or TRBV12-4 and TRBJ2-1, with TRBD2 matching 7 bases. This TCR was sampled from a middle-aged man with active COVID-19. The CDR3 reads CASSLWGGNEQFF. The CDR3 DNA reads as TGTGCCAGCAGTTTATGGGGGGGGAATGAGCAGTTCTTC.